This TCR beta chain came from a study of PD-1 blockade in mismatch repair-deficient tumors. Study summary: Enrolled 2013-2016, patients had progressing, pretreated mismatch repair-deficient cancers of approximately 13 types.

Comments on this clone: The antigen remains unidentified.

TCR sequencing covered a few patients who responded to pembrolizumab. General study results and limits: Tumor-resident clones, often undetectable pretreatment in blood, expanded then contracted after pembrolizumab.

The CDR3 is 15 amino acids. Unmatched junction bases numbered 11, after V lost 8 bases and J lost 5 bases. CDR1 and CDR2 from the germline V gene are SGHVS and FQNEAQ. Clones were sequenced by immunoSEQ multiplex PCR, and TCRdb holds only the in-frame ones, with some missing. The profile covers about 21,000 clones, with 84% appearing a single time and approximately 17% taken by the ten largest. The sequence came from an adult with mismatch repair-deficient cancer. The sample in question was peripheral blood, obtained 2 weeks after starting pembrolizumab. The chain joins TRBV7-8 to TRBJ1-5; TRBD1 aligns across 8 bases. The CDR3 loop is CASSPGGAGDQPQHF. The CDR3 nucleotides are TGTGCCAGCTCCCCAGGGGGCGCAGGGGATCAGCCCCAGCATTTT. The full variable domain, completed using reference TRBV7-8 and TRBJ1-5, is GAGVSQSPRYKVAKRGQDVALRCDPISGHVSLFWYQQALGQGPEFLTYFQNEAQLDKSGLPSDRFFAERPEGSVSTLKIQRTQQEDSAVYLCASSPGGAGDQPQHFGDGTRLSIL.